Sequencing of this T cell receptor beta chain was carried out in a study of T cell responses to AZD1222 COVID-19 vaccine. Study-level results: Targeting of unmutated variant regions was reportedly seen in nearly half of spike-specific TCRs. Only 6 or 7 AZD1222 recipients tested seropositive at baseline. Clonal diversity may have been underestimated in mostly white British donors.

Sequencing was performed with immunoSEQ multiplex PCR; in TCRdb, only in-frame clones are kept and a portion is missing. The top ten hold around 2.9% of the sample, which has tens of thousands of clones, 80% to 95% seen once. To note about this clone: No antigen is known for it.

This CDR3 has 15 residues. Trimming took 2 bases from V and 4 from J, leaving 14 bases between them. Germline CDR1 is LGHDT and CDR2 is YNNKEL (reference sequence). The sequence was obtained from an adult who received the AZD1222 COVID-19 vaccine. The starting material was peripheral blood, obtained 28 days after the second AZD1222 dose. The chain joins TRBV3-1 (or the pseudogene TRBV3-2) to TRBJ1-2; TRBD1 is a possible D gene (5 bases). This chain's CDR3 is CASSQPNKQGYGYTF. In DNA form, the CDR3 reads TGTGCCAGCAGCCAACCGAACAAGCAGGGCTATGGCTACACCTTC.